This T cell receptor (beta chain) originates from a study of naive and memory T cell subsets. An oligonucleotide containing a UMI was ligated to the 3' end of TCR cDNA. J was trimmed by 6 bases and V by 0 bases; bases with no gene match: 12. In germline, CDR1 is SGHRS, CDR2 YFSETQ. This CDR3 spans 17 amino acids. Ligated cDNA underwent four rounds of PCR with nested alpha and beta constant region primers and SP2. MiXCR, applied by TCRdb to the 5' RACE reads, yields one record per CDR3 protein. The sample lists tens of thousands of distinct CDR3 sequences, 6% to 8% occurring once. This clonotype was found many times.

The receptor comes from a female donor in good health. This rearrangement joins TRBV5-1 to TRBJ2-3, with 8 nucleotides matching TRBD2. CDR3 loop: CASSLVGSRLAGDTQYF. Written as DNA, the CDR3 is TGCGCCAGCAGCTTGGTGGGCAGCCGGCTAGCGGGTGATACGCAGTATTTT.